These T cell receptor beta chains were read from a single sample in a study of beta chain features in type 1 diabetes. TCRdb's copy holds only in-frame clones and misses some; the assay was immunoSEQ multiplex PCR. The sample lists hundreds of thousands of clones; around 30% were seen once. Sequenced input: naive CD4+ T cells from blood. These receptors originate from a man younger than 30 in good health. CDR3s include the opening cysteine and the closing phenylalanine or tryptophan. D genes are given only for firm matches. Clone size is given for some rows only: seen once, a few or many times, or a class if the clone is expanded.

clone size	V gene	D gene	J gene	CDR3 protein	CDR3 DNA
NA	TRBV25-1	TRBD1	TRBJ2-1	CASSPNTGVNEQFF	TGTGCCAGCAGTCCCAATACAGGGGTCAATGAGCAGTTCTTC
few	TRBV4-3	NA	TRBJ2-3	CASSQDTGHTDTQYF	TGCGCCAGCAGCCAAGATACCGGCCACACAGATACGCAGTATTTT
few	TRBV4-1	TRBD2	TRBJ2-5	CASSQGVSGYQETQYF	TGCGCCAGCAGCCAAGGGGTTAGCGGGTACCAAGAGACCCAGTACTTC
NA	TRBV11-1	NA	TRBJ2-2	CASSFNNLGELFF	TGTGCCAGCAGCTTCAATAATCTCGGGGAGCTGTTTTTT
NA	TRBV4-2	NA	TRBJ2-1	CASSQELPRGVDSYNEQFF	TGTGCCAGCAGCCAAGAACTGCCCCGGGGAGTGGACTCCTACAATGAGCAGTTCTTC
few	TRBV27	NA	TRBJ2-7	CASSFRTSQSIYEQYF	TGTGCCAGCAGTTTTAGGACTTCCCAATCCATCTACGAGCAGTACTTC
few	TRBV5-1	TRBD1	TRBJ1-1	CASREQGAVDTEAFF	TGCGCCAGCAGAGAACAGGGGGCCGTGGACACTGAAGCTTTCTTT
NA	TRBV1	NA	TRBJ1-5	CSRGGTVAIYHQPQHF	TGCAGCCGGGGTGGGACGGTCGCGATTTACCATCAGCCCCAGCATTTT
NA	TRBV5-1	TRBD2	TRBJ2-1	CASSLGVSGSSYNEQFF	TGCGCCAGCAGCTTGGGGGTTAGCGGGAGCTCCTACAATGAGCAGTTCTTC
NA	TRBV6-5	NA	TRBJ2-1	CASSYSRRREQFF	TGTGCCAGCAGTTACTCAAGGCGACGAGAGCAGTTCTTC
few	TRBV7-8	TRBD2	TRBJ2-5	CASSRTSAPQETQYF	TGTGCCAGCAGCCGGACTAGCGCCCCCCAAGAGACCCAGTACTTC
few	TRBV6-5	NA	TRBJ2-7	CASSYSIGNYEQYF	TGTGCCAGCAGTTACTCGATAGGGAACTACGAGCAGTACTTC
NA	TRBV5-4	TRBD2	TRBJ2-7	CASSSGTSPYEQYF	TGTGCCAGCAGCTCCGGGACTAGCCCTTACGAGCAGTACTTC
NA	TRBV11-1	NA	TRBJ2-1	CASSLEPQIYNEQFF	TGTGCCAGCAGCTTAGAGCCACAGATATACAATGAGCAGTTCTTC
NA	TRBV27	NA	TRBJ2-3	CASSPPTVSTDTQYF	TGTGCCAGCAGTCCACCGACAGTCTCCACAGATACGCAGTATTTT
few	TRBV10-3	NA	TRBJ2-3	CAISEDPPVRTQYF	TGTGCCATCAGTGAGGACCCTCCGGTTCGGACGCAGTATTTT
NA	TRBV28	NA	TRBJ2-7	CASSTGTAPYEQYF	TGTGCCAGCAGTACCGGGACTGCGCCCTACGAGCAGTACTTC
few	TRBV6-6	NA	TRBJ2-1	CASSYTSGLEQFF	TGTGCCAGCAGTTACACGAGTGGGCTTGAGCAGTTCTTC
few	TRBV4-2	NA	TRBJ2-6	CASSQEFGWSSGANVLTF	TGTGCCAGCAGCCAAGAGTTTGGCTGGAGCTCTGGGGCCAACGTCCTGACTTTC
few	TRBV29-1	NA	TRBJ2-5	CSAADYLQETQYF	TGCAGCGCTGCGGACTACTTACAAGAGACCCAGTACTTC
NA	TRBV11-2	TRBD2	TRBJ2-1	CASSLDRLAAPAEEQFF	TGTGCCAGCAGCTTAGATCGCCTAGCGGCCCCGGCTGAGGAGCAGTTCTTC
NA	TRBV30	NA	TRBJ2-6	CASNRGPMGTGANVLTF	TGTGCCTCCAACCGGGGCCCCATGGGGACTGGGGCCAACGTCCTGACTTTC
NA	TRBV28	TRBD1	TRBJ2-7	CASSPPQGVTPYEQYF	TGTGCCAGCAGTCCCCCCCAGGGGGTAACCCCCTACGAGCAGTACTTC
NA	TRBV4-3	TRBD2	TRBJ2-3	CASSQVREGLGDTQYF	TGCGCCAGCAGCCAAGTCCGGGAGGGCCTGGGGGATACGCAGTATTTT
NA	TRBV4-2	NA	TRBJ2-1	CASSQTTKSSYNEQFF	TGTGCCAGCAGCCAAACGACTAAGAGCTCCTACAATGAGCAGTTCTTC
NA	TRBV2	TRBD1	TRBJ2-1	CASSKDRGPYNEQFF	TGTGCCAGCAGTAAGGACAGGGGGCCCTACAATGAGCAGTTCTTC
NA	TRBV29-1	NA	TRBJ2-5	CSVDPRGVETQYF	TGCAGCGTTGATCCCCGGGGAGTAGAGACCCAGTACTTC